Included here is one T cell receptor (beta chain) sequence, with context. The sample originates from a study of blood T cell repertoires in COVID-19. V lost 10 bases, J lost 2 bases, and 11 bases stayed unmatched. The CDR3 length is 15 residues. In germline, CDR1 is MNHEY, CDR2 SVGAGI. Clones were read by immunoSEQ multiplex PCR, and TCRdb kept only the in-frame ones, dropping some. The sample carries 160,000 or so clones, approximately 91% recorded once. Sequenced: peripheral blood. This TCR derives from an older woman with acute or convalescent COVID-19. The chain joins TRBV6-5 to TRBJ2-7; 10 bases fit TRBD1. The CDR3 DNA reads as TGTGCCACCAGACCGGGACAGGGGTCCACCTACGAGCAGTACGTC. As protein: CATRPGQGSTYEQYV.